This TCR beta chain was sequenced during a study of T cell clones after liver transplantation. Study background: Graft-donor-reactive sequences were compared with third-party-reactive TCRbeta sequences from pre-transplant mixed lymphocyte reactions. HCV positivity affected three of eight recipients; the rest lacked autoimmune or viral indications.

CDR3 size: 17 residues. V trimming: 0 bases; J trimming: 5 bases; junction bases outside the gene matches: 7. Germline loops: CDR1 LGHNA, CDR2 YSLEER. Clones were read by immunoSEQ multiplex PCR, and TCRdb kept only the in-frame ones, dropping some. The profile covers about 15,000 clones, with around nine tenths appearing a single time and just under 50% taken by the ten largest. Here the sequenced sample was CD8+ T cells from blood, taken before liver transplant. The gene calls are TRBV4-3 and TRBJ2-5, with 12 bases that match TRBD2. The origin of this receptor is a human donor who received a liver transplant. The CDR3 DNA sequence: TGCGCCAGCAGCCAAGAACGACTAGCGGGAGAGGTGGAGACCCAGTACTTC. The encoded protein is CASSQERLAGEVETQYF.